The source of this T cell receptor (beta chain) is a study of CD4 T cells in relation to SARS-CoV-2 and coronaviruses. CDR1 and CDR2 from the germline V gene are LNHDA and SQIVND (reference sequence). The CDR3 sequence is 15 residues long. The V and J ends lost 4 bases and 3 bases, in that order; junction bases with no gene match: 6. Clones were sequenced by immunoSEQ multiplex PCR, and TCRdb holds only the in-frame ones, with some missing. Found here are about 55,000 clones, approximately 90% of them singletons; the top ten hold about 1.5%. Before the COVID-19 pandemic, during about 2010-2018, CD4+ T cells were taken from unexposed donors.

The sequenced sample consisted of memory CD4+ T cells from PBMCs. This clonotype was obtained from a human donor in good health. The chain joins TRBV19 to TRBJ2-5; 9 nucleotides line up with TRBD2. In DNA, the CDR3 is TGTGCCAGTAGTACCCTGACTAGCGGAAAAGAGACCCAGTACTTC. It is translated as CASSTLTSGKETQYF.